The sequence of this T cell receptor beta chain was determined in a study of control samples from healthy donors and cancer patients. The V gene's germline CDR1 is SGHTA and CDR2 FQGTGA. CDR3 length: 15 residues. Trimming removed 5 bases at V and 1 base at J, with 13 bases between. Some clones are missing from TCRdb's copy, which holds only in-frame ones; the method was immunoSEQ multiplex PCR. The repertoire includes some 23,000 clones, more than 70% of them detected once, and roughly 37% sits in the top ten. J is TRBJ2-3 and V is TRBV7-3; D not certain. The specimen sequenced was PBMCs. The clonotype originates from a man between 60 and 70 years old with head and neck cancer. DNA for the CDR3: TGTGCCAGCAGCCAAGGGCAGTCCGGCACAGATACGCAGTATTTT. As protein: CASSQGQSGTDTQYF. Full variable domain (remainder filled in from reference TRBV7-3 and TRBJ2-3): GAGVSQTPSNKVTEKGKYVELRCDPISGHTALYWYRQSLGQGPEFLIYFQGTGAADDSGLPNDRFFAVRPEGSVSTLKIQRTERGDSAVYLCASSQGQSGTDTQYFGPGTRLTVL.